This T cell receptor (beta chain) is from a study of T cells in Graves' hyperthyroidism and ophthalmopathy. Study-wide background: The blood sample was taken at first diagnosis, before treatment began. Study results and limitations: Most clonotypes that expanded in the thyroid above 0.001 also showed up in blood.

This clonotype was detected ten times or more. The antigen remains undetermined. Amplified TCR beta CDR3 regions derived from RNA transcripts. TCR CDR3 underwent first-round RT-PCR with the HTBI primer set. TCRdb re-analysed the multiplex PCR reads in MiXCR, keeping a single row per CDR3 protein. The sample shows fewer than 450,000 distinct CDR3 sequences, approximately 17% of them seen only once. Germline V lookup: CDR1 SNHLY, CDR2 FYNNEI. The trim removed 6 bases at V and 7 bases at J, leaving 3 bases unmatched. The CDR3 runs 13 residues. The sample of blood was obtained at first hyperthyroidism diagnosis (before any ophthalmopathy symptoms). PBMCs were derived from about 10 ml fresh peripheral blood.

The receptor was isolated from a woman aged 25 to 45 with Graves' hyperthyroidism that later progressed to Graves' ophthalmopathy. This chain connects TRBV2 to TRBJ1-4; 9 nucleotides align to TRBD1. Sequencing input: blood. The CDR3 loop reads CASRQGASEKLFF. In nucleotides, the CDR3 is TGTGCCAGCAGACAGGGGGCTAGTGAAAAACTGTTTTTT.